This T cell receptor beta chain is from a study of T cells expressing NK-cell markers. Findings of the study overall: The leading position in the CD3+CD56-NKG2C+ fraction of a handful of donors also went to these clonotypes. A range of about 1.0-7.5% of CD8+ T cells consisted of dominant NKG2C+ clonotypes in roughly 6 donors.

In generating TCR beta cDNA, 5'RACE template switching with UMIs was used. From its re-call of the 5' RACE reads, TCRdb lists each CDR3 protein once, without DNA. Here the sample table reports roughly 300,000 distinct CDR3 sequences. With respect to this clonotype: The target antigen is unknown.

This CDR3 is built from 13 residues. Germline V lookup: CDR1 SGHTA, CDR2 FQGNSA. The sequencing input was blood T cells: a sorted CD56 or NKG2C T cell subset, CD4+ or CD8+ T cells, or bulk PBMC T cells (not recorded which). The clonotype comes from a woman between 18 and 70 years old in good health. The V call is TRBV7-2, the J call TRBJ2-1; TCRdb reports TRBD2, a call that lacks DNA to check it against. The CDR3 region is CASSLDRTSEQFF.